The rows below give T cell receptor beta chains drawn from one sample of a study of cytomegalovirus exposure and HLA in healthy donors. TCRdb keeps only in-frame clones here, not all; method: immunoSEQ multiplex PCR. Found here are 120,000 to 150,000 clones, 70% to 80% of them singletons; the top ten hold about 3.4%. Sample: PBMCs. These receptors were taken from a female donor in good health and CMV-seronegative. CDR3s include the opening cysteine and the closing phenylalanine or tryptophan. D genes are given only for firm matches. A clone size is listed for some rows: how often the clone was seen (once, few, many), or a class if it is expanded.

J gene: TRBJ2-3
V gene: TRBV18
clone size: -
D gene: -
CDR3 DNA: TGTGCCAGCTCACCATGGGCAAGGACAGATACGCAGTATTTT
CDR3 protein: CASSPWARTDTQYF

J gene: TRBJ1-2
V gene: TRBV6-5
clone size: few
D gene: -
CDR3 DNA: TGTGCCAGCAGTTCACCAGGGTATGGCTACACCTTC
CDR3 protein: CASSSPGYGYTF

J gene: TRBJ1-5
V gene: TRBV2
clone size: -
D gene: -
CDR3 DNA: TGTGCCAGCAGTGAAGGTCGGAATCAGCCCCAGCATTTT
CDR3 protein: CASSEGRNQPQHF

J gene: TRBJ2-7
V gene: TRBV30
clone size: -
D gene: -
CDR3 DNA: TGTGCCTGGAGGGAATATGACAGATTCTCCACCTACGAGCAGTACTTC
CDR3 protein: CAWREYDRFSTYEQYF

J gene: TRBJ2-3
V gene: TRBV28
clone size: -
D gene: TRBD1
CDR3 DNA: TGTGCCAGCAGCCGGACAGGGAGGTCAGATACGCAGTATTTT
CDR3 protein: CASSRTGRSDTQYF

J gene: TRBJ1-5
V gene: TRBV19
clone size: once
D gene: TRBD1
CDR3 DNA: TGTGCCAGTAGCCCGACAGGGAATATTGGACAGCCCCAGCATTTT
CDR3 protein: CASSPTGNIGQPQHF

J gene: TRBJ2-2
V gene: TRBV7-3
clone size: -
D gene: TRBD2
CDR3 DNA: TGTGCCAGCAGCCCCCACCCGGGACTAGCGGCCGGGGAGCTGTTTTTT
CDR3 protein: CASSPHPGLAAGELFF

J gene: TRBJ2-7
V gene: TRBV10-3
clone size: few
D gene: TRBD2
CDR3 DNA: TGTGCCATCAGTGAGCCGTGGACTAGCGGGGGTCCCTACGAGCAGTACTTC
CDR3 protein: CAISEPWTSGGPYEQYF

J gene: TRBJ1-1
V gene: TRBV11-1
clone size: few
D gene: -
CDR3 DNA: TGTGCCAGCAGCTTACGGTGGGAGACTGAAGCTTTCTTT
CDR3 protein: CASSLRWETEAFF

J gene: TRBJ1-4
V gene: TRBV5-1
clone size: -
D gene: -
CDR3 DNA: TGCGCCAGCAGCTTCAGGGGCCTAAAGTCCAATGAAAAACTGTTTTTT
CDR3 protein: CASSFRGLKSNEKLFF

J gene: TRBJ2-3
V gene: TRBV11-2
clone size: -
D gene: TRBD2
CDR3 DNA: TGTGCCAGCAGCACCCAACTAGCGGGGGGGCTTTCAGATACGCAGTATTTT
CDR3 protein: CASSTQLAGGLSDTQYF

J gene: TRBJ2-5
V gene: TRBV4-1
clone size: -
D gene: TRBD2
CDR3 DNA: TGCGCCAGCAGCCAAGATCGAGCGGGGGGGCGAGAGACCCAGTACTTC
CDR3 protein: CASSQDRAGGRETQYF

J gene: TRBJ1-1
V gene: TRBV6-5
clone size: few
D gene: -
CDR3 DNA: TGTGCCAGCAGTAGACTGGTTCTAGGGAACACTGAAGCTTTCTTT
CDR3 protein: CASSRLVLGNTEAFF

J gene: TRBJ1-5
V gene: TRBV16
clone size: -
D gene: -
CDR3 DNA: TGTGCCAGCAGCCGATACAAGACAGGTTGGAATCAGCCCCAGCATTTT
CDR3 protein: CASSRYKTGWNQPQHF